The 22 T cell receptor beta chains below all came from one sample that was sequenced in a study of shared clonotypes between healthy human individuals. Profiled with immunoSEQ multiplex PCR; TCRdb holds only in-frame clones, not every one. The data contain roughly 1,100,000 clones, around 74% of them singletons. The sample comprised memory CD4+ T cells sorted from blood. The subset was: CD45RA-negative fraction. Every receptor here comes from a man aged 18 to 29 in good health.

This chain links TRBV27 with TRBJ2-7; 8 nucleotides agree with TRBD2. The junction had 13 bases not matched to a gene; V was cut back by 2 bases and J by 4 bases. Germline V gene sequence: CDR1 MNHEY, CDR2 SMNVEV (reference sequence). This CDR3 has 17 amino acids. CDR3 nucleotide sequence: TGTGCCAGCAGTTTAAGGGTTCGCGGGAGGAGTGTGTACGAGCAGTACTTC. Encoded protein: CASSLRVRGRSVYEQYF.

A word on this clone: A read error may account for a junction end that differs from germline. The genes are TRBV6-1 and TRBJ2-3; D may be TRBD2 (5 bases). The CDR3 runs 15 residues. Germline V lookup: CDR1 MNHNS, CDR2 SASEGT. The CDR3 nucleotides are TGCACTTGCACGGCGGGCAGGTGGAGCACAGATACGCAGTATTTT. As protein: CTCTAGRWSTDTQYF.

The chain joins TRBV10-3 to TRBJ1-4; TRBD1 matches at 7 bases. Germline loops: CDR1 ENHRY, CDR2 SYGVKD. This CDR3 comprises 13 residues. With 3 bases clipped from V and 6 bases from J, the junction kept 1 base outside the gene matches. The CDR3 DNA reads TGTGCCATCAGTGAAACAGGGGATGAAAAACTGTTTTTT. Encoded protein: CAISETGDEKLFF.

V usage is TRBV30 and J usage is TRBJ2-4; TRBD2 might be the D (5 bases). Trimming cost V 5 bases and J 0 bases, with 14 bases left between them. The CDR3 totals 15 residues. CDR1 and CDR2 from the germline V gene are GTSNPN and SVGIG (reference sequence). CDR3 coding DNA: TGTGCCTGGGGTGGAGGTCTACTAGCCAAAAACATTCAGTACTTC. As protein: CAWGGGLLAKNIQYF.

The chain joins TRBV7-2 to TRBJ2-3; D is undetermined. The V gene lost 4 bases and the J gene lost 5 bases, with 10 bases spanning the gap. Germline CDR1 reads SGHTA; CDR2 reads FQGNSA. The CDR3 runs 13 residues. Here the CDR3 reads CASSSLDGDTQYF. CDR3 nucleotide sequence: TGTGCCAGCAGCTCCCTAGACGGAGATACGCAGTATTTT.

The chain employs TRBV18 and TRBJ1-1; a possible D gene is TRBD1 (5 bases). This CDR3 spans 17 amino acids. Germline V gives CDR1 KGHSH, CDR2 LQKENI. V lost 0 bases and J 3 bases, leaving 17 bases between the germline ends. The DNA of the CDR3 is TGTGCCAGCTCACCACCCCCCGGGACTCGAGTTTACACTGAAGCTTTCTTT. Translating gives CASSPPPGTRVYTEAFF.

In its sample, this clone was seen once. This chain links TRBV27 with TRBJ2-3, with D tentatively TRBD1 (5 bases). V dropped 2 bases and J dropped 2 bases, with 11 bases sitting between them. The length of the CDR3 is 15 residues. Germline assignment: CDR1 MNHEY and CDR2 SMNVEV (reference sequence). The CDR3: CASSLMGLDTDTQYF. CDR3 nucleotides: TGTGCCAGCAGTTTAATGGGGCTAGACACAGATACGCAGTATTTT.

The chain is built from TRBV29-1 and TRBJ2-3, with D perhaps TRBD1 or TRBD2 (6 bases each). The CDR3 runs to 15 residues. Germline loops: CDR1 SQVTM, CDR2 ANQGSEA. With 4 bases removed from V and 0 bases from J, the gap between germline ends came to 14 bases. In DNA, the CDR3 is TGCAGCGTTGTGGGGGGCGGACGAAGCACAGATACGCAGTATTTT. The encoded protein is CSVVGGGRSTDTQYF.

This rearrangement joins TRBV15 to TRBJ2-5; possibly TRBD2 for D (6 bases). Trimming shortened V by 3 bases and J by 1 base, and 12 bases separated the two germline ends. CDR1 and CDR2 (germline): LNHNV, YYDKDF (reference sequence). The CDR3 totals 15 residues. The CDR3 coding sequence is TGTGCCACCAGCAGCGGGAGAGACCGCCAAGAGACCCAGTACTTC. Translating gives CATSSGRDRQETQYF.

This chain uses TRBV28 with TRBJ1-1, with D tentatively TRBD1 (5 bases). From germline, CDR1 is MDHEN and CDR2 SYDVKM. V gave up 5 bases and J gave up 7 bases, with 17 bases separating them. The CDR3 totals 14 residues. The CDR3, as DNA: TGTGCCAGCAGTACCCGAGGGGAGGAGAATGAAGCTTTCTTT. This gives the protein CASSTRGEENEAFF.

The chain recombines TRBV7-2 with TRBJ2-7, with a weak D call TRBD2 (6 bases). The CDR3 totals 17 residues. Germline lookup yields CDR1 SGHTA and CDR2 FQGNSA. V lost 0 bases to trimming and J lost 3 bases, with 18 bases between them. The CDR3 reads CASSLAGGSGSVYEQYF. The CDR3 DNA reads as TGTGCCAGCAGCTTAGCGGGAGGAAGCGGGTCCGTCTACGAGCAGTACTTC.

This clone showed up just once. CDR3 in DNA: TGTGCCAGCAGTTATGTCCAGGGAGGGAATGAAAAACTGTTTTTT. It translates to CASSYVQGGNEKLFF. This chain uses TRBV6-6 with TRBJ1-4, with D perhaps matching TRBD1 (5 bases). With 3 bases removed from V and 5 bases from J, the gap between germline ends came to 13 bases. This CDR3 has 15 amino acids. The germline V gene encodes CDR1 MNHNY and CDR2 SVGAGI (reference sequence).

The chain employs TRBV19 and TRBJ1-2, with 7 nucleotides matching TRBD1. This CDR3 is built from 13 residues. Germline CDR1 LNHDA, CDR2 SQIVND (reference sequence). Trimming took 8 bases from V and 6 from J; bases not matched to a gene: 9. CDR3 in DNA: TGTGCCAGTTCTGAACAGGGGATCCATGGCTACACCTTC. Its protein is CASSEQGIHGYTF. The variable domain in full, completed from reference TRBV19 and TRBJ1-2, reads DGGITQSPKYLFRKEGQNVTLSCEQNLNHDAMYWYRQDPGQGLRLIYYSQIVNDFQKGDIAEGYSVSREKKESFPLTVTSAQKNPTAFYLCASSEQGIHGYTFGSGTRLTVV.

This chain connects TRBV19 to TRBJ1-6; unclear D gene. Per germline, CDR1 LNHDA and CDR2 SQIVND (reference sequence). This CDR3 contains 14 residues. With 3 bases removed from V and 7 bases from J, the gap between germline ends came to 10 bases. The CDR3, as DNA: TGTGCCAGTAGTATGTACAGACTGAATTCACCCCTCCACTTT. Amino acid sequence: CASSMYRLNSPLHF.

The rearrangement joins TRBV9 to TRBJ2-1; 8 bases fit TRBD2. Germline V gene data show CDR1 as SGDLS and CDR2 as YYNGEE. V shed 2 bases and J 7 bases; nucleotides not matched to a gene: 5. This CDR3 has 14 residues. CDR3 sequence reads: CASSVLLAANEQFF. The DNA for the CDR3 is TGTGCCAGCAGCGTCCTACTAGCGGCGAATGAGCAGTTCTTC.

The V and J genes are TRBV7-2 and TRBJ2-1; 10 nucleotides align to TRBD2. Germline lookup yields CDR1 SGHTA and CDR2 FQGNSA. This CDR3 region has 14 residues. V shed 5 bases, J shed 6 bases, and the junction held 4 bases outside the gene matches. This chain's CDR3 is CASSPGLAANEQFF. The CDR3 bases are TGTGCCAGCAGCCCCGGACTAGCGGCCAATGAGCAGTTCTTC.

The V call is TRBV2, the J call TRBJ2-5; weak D call: TRBD2 (5 bases). The length of the CDR3 is 16 residues. Germline values: CDR1 SNHLY, CDR2 FYNNEI. V was cut by 6 bases and J by 4 bases, with 21 bases left in between. In DNA, the CDR3 is TGTGCCAGCAGAGACCTCCTAACTCGAGGAGGAGAGACCCAGTACTTC. It yields the protein CASRDLLTRGGETQYF.

The chain links TRBV19 to TRBJ2-1; D perhaps matches TRBD2 (7 bases). The CDR3 totals 18 residues. CDR1 is LNHDA and CDR2 is SQIVND in the germline V gene (reference sequence). V lost 4 bases, J lost 4 bases, and 23 bases lay in between. Written as DNA, the CDR3 is TGTGCCAGTAGTAGGGGGGGGACAACCAGGAGGTTGTACAATGAGCAGTTCTTC. Translated, it gives CASSRGGTTRRLYNEQFF.

This clone was seen a single time. V is TRBV30 and J is TRBJ2-5; D may be TRBD1 (5 bases). This CDR3 region has 13 residues. Trimming took 3 bases from V and 2 from J, leaving 10 bases between them. CDR1 is GTSNPN and CDR2 is SVGIG in the germline V gene (reference sequence). CDR3 loop: CAWSADKQETQYF. DNA for the CDR3: TGTGCCTGGAGCGCGGACAAACAAGAGACCCAGTACTTC.

This clone was seen just once. The chain has TRBV29-1 and TRBJ1-2; unclear D gene. CDR3 length: 13 residues. Trimming took 6 bases from V and 3 from J, leaving 14 bases between them. The germline gives CDR1 SQVTM, CDR2 ANQGSEA. The CDR3 spells CSVPGRLDYGYTF. CDR3 bases: TGCAGCGTACCCGGGAGACTCGACTATGGCTACACCTTC.

With respect to this clone: Within the sample, other DNA sequences also encode this same CDR3. The chain carries TRBV18 and TRBJ2-5, with TRBD2 as a possible D gene (6 bases). This CDR3 has 13 residues. V was clipped by 4 bases and J by 2 bases, with 8 bases between them. Per the germline V gene, CDR1 is KGHSH and CDR2 is LQKENI. The CDR3 reads CASSRDLQETQYF. The CDR3 DNA is TGTGCCAGCTCACGGGACTTACAAGAGACCCAGTACTTC.

This clone has only one observation. This rearrangement joins TRBV18 to TRBJ2-3; a weak D match, TRBD2 (6 bases). This CDR3 spans 14 amino acids. With 6 bases removed from V and 5 bases from J, the gap between germline ends came to 15 bases. Germline CDR1 KGHSH, CDR2 LQKENI. The CDR3 loop reads CASSPPVGGDTQYF. The CDR3 bases are TGTGCCAGCTCCCCCCCCGTCGGGGGAGATACGCAGTATTTT.